This paragraph covers one TCR beta chain sequence. Its antigen is still unknown. Produced via immunoSEQ multiplex PCR; TCRdb's table is partial and in-frame only. The table lists 30,000 to 40,000 clones, 81% of them singletons. This entry is derived from a study of a mutant IDH1 vaccine in newly diagnosed glioma. Study background: In weeks 1, 3, 5, 7, 11, 15, 19 and 23, patients were vaccinated. Radiotherapy, temozolomide, or both had been given previously, and both were given to most.

Whole-study findings and limits: Pseudoprogression seemed unrelated to changes in top peripheral T cell clonotypes. Induction of immune responses by the vaccine occurred in more than 85% of patients.

Described time point: week 5, during vaccination. The vaccine gave 300 ug of a 20-mer mutant IDH1 peptide subcutaneously per dose. Sequenced here: PBMCs, sampled from a glioma patient whose treatment included an IDH1 peptide vaccine. The sequence was collected from a man aged 50 or older with glioma.

In DNA, the CDR3 is TGTGCCAGCAGCCCTACGTCGAGCTCCTACAATGAGCAGTTCTTC. It encodes CASSPTSSSYNEQFF. The chain couples TRBV27 to TRBJ2-1; D remains ambiguous. Trimming shortened V by 6 bases and J by 0 bases, and 12 bases separated the two germline ends. The CDR3 sequence is 15 residues long. CDR1 is MNHEY and CDR2 is SMNVEV in the germline V gene (reference sequence).